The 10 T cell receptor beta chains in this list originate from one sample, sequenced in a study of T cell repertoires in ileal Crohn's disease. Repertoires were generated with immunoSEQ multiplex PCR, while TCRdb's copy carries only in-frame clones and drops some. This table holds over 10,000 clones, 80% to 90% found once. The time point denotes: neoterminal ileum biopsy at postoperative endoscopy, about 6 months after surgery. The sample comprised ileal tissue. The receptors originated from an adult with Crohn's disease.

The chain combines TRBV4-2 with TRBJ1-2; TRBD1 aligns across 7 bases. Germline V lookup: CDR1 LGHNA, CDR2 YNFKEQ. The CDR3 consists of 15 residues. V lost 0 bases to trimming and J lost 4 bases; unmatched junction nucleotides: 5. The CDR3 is CASSQDATGVYGYTF. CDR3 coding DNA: TGTGCCAGCAGCCAAGACGCCACAGGGGTCTATGGCTACACCTTC.

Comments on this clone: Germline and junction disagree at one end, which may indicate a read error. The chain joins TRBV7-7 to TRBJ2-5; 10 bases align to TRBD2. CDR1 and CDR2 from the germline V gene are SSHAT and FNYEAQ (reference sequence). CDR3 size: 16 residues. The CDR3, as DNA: TGTGCTAGCAGCTTAGGAGGAGCGGGAGGGCAAGAGACCCAGTACTTC. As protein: CASSLGGAGGQETQYF.

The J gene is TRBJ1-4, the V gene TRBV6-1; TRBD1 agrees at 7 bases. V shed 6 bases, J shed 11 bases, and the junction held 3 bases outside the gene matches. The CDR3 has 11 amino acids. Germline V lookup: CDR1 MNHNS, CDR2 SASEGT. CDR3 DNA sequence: TGTGCCAGCAGAGGGGACAGCAAACTGTTTTTT. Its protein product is CASRGDSKLFF.

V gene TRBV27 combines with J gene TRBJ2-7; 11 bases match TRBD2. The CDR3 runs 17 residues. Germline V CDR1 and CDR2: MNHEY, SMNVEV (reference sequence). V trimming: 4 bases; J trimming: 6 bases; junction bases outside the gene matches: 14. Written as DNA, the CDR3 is TGTGCCAGCAGTTCCTATCCCCGTAGCGGGAGGGGCGTCGAGCAGTACTTC. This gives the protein CASSSYPRSGRGVEQYF.

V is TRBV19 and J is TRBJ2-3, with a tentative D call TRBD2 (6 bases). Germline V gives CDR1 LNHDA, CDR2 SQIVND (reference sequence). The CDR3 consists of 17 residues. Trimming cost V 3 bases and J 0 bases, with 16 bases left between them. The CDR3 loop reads CASSMGTPSGSTDTQYF. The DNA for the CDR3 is TGTGCCAGTAGTATGGGGACTCCGTCGGGGAGCACAGATACGCAGTATTTT.

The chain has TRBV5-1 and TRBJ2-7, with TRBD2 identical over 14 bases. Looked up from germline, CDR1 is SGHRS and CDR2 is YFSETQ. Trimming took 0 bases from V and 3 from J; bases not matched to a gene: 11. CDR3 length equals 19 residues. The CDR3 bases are TGCGCCAGCAGCTTGGCTGCCGGGACTAGCGGGGGACCTTTCTACGAGCAGTACTTC. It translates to CASSLAAGTSGGPFYEQYF.

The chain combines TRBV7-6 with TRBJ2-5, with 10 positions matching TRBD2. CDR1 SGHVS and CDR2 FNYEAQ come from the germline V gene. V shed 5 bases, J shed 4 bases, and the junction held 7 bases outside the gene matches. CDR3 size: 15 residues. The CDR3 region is CASSQRGLAIETQYF. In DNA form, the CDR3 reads TGTGCCAGCAGCCAGCGGGGACTAGCGATAGAGACCCAGTACTTC.

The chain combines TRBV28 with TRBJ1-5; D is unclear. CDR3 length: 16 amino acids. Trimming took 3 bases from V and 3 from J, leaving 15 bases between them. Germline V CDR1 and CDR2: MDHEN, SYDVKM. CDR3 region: CASSFPHQNHNQPQHF. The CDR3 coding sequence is TGTGCCAGCAGTTTCCCCCACCAGAACCACAATCAGCCCCAGCATTTT.

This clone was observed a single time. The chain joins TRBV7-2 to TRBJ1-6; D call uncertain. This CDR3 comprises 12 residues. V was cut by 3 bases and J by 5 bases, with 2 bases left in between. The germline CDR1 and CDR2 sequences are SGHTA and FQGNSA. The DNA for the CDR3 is TGTGCCAGCAGCTTCAATAATTCACCCCTCCACTTT. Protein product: CASSFNNSPLHF.

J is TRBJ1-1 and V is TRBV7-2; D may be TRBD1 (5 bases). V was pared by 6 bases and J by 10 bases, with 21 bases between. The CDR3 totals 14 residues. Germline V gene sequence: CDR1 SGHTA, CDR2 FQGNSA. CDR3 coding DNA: TGTGCCAGCAGTTTTGATCGACAGTCGTATTTAGCTTTCTTT. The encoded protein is CASSFDRQSYLAFF. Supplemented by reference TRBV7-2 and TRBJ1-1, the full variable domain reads GAGVSQSPSNKVTEKGKDVELRCDPISGHTALYWYRQSLGQGLEFLIYFQGNSAPDKSGLPSDRFSAERTGGSVSTLTIQRTQQEDSAVYLCASSFDRQSYLAFFGQGTRLTVV.